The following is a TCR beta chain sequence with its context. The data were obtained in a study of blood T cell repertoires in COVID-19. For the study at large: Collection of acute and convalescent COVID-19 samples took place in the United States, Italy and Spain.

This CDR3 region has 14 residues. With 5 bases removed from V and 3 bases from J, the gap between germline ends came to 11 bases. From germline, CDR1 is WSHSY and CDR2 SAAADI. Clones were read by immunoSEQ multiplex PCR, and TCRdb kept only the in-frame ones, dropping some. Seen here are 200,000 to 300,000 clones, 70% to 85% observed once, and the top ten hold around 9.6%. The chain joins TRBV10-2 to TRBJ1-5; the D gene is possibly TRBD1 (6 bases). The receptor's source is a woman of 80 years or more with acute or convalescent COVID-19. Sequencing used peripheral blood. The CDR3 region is CASSPDRINQPQHF. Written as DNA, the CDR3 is TGCGCCAGCAGTCCCGACAGGATCAATCAGCCCCAGCATTTT.